A selection of T cell receptor beta chains follows, all from one sample in a study of blood T cells in healthy people across ages. TCRdb reanalysed the 5' RACE reads using MiXCR and keeps one entry per CDR3 protein. Of about 720,000 distinct CDR3 sequences in the sample, roughly 25% were seen once. This sample also appeared in a second study, on T cells of mothers and their children.

Sample: blood. Source of these receptors: a boy younger than 18 in good health. CDR3s include the opening cysteine and the closing phenylalanine or tryptophan. D genes are given only for firm matches. Only part of the rows carry a size: once, few, many, or a class if the clone is expanded.

size,V,D,J,CDR3,DNA
few,TRBV27,TRBD2,TRBJ2-1,CASRPGLAGLYYNEQFF,TGTGCCAGCAGACCGGGACTAGCGGGACTATACTACAATGAGCAGTTCTTC
.,TRBV5-1,.,TRBJ1-6,CASSSGTVNSPLHF,TGCGCCAGCAGCTCCGGGACGGTGAATTCACCCCTCCACTTT
.,TRBV7-8,TRBD1,TRBJ2-6,CASSSPGTGLSGANVLTF,TGTGCCAGCAGCTCCCCCGGGACAGGGCTCTCTGGGGCCAACGTCCTGACTTTC
few,TRBV7-9,.,TRBJ2-2,CASSPNAGSGELFF,TGTGCCAGCAGCCCCAACGCGGGCTCCGGGGAGCTGTTTTTT
.,TRBV11-2,.,TRBJ2-7,CASSSQPGHSGEQYF,TGTGCCAGCAGCTCACAACCCGGACATTCCGGCGAGCAGTACTTC
.,TRBV20-1,TRBD2,TRBJ2-1,CSASDFSSGYNEQFF,TGCAGTGCTAGTGATTTTTCTAGCGGGTACAATGAGCAGTTCTTC
.,TRBV25-1,.,TRBJ1-2,CASSDRVGAGGYTF,TGTGCCAGCAGTGACCGTGTCGGGGCAGGTGGCTACACCTTC
few,TRBV28,.,TRBJ1-1,CASLSPGLTNTEAFF,TGTGCCAGCTTAAGCCCCGGACTTACGAACACTGAAGCTTTCTTT
.,TRBV15,.,TRBJ2-7,CATSREVASSYEQYF,TGTGCCACCAGCAGAGAGGTCGCTAGCTCCTACGAGCAGTACTTC
.,TRBV20-1,.,TRBJ2-1,CSAGYNEQFF,TGCAGTGCGGGCTACAATGAGCAGTTCTTC
few,TRBV9,.,TRBJ2-5,CASSVGQIQETQYF,TGTGCCAGCAGCGTCGGACAGATCCAAGAGACCCAGTACTTC
.,TRBV7-9,TRBD2,TRBJ2-5,CASSLAERGRETQYF,TGTGCCAGCAGCTTAGCGGAGCGGGGGAGAGAGACCCAGTACTTC
.,TRBV4-3,TRBD1,TRBJ1-2,CASSQTGQGHYGYTF,TGCGCCAGCAGCCAGACGGGACAGGGTCACTATGGCTACACCTTC
few,TRBV12-3/TRBV12-4,TRBD2,TRBJ2-5,CASSLAGLAFETQYF,TGTGCCAGCAGTTTAGCGGGACTAGCCTTCGAGACCCAGTACTTC
.,TRBV14,TRBD1,TRBJ1-2,CAGSQGRDSNYGYTF,TGTGCCGGCAGCCAAGGGAGGGACAGCAACTATGGCTACACCTTC
few,TRBV7-8,.,TRBJ2-1,CASSLWAFEVYNEQFF,TGTGCCAGCAGCTTATGGGCGTTTGAGGTTTACAATGAGCAGTTCTTC
few,TRBV4-2,.,TRBJ2-1,CASSQSRRGYNEQFF,TGTGCCAGCAGCCAAAGCCGCCGGGGCTACAATGAGCAGTTCTTC
.,TRBV6-5,.,TRBJ2-2,CTSSYARGTTGELFF,TGTACCAGCAGTTACGCCAGGGGAACCACCGGGGAGCTGTTTTTT
.,TRBV7-9,.,TRBJ2-5,CASRRTEAQYF,TGTGCCAGCAGACGAACTGAAGCCCAGTACTTC
.,TRBV9,.,TRBJ2-5,CASSVDVWETQYF,TGTGCCAGCAGCGTAGATGTGTGGGAGACCCAGTACTTC
.,TRBV7-9,.,TRBJ1-4,CASSSASGGPEKLFF,TGTGCCAGCAGCTCCGCCTCGGGGGGCCCCGAAAAACTGTTTTTT
few,TRBV12-3/TRBV12-4,TRBD1,TRBJ1-1,CASSFDRGLNTEAFF,TGTGCCAGCAGTTTCGACAGGGGGTTGAACACTGAAGCTTTCTTT
.,TRBV14,.,TRBJ2-3,CASSQEWSTDTQYF,TGTGCCAGCAGCCAAGAGTGGAGCACAGATACGCAGTATTTT
.,TRBV29-1,.,TRBJ1-1,CSAQGWANINTEAFF,TGCAGCGCCCAAGGGTGGGCCAATATTAACACTGAAGCTTTCTTT
few,TRBV5-1,TRBD1,TRBJ1-1,CASSEGTGTGGQAFF,TGCGCCAGCAGCGAGGGAACCGGGACAGGGGGCCAAGCTTTCTTT
few,TRBV12-3/TRBV12-4,.,TRBJ2-3,CASSAVWGPTDTQYF,TGTGCCAGCAGCGCAGTATGGGGCCCCACAGATACGCAGTATTTT
.,TRBV7-9,.,TRBJ2-3,CACSLVSDTQYF,TGTGCCTGCAGCTTAGTTTCAGATACGCAGTATTTT
many,TRBV7-3,.,TRBJ2-7,CASSLTVGDPYEQYF,TGTGCCAGCAGCTTAACGGTGGGAGATCCCTACGAGCAGTACTTC
.,TRBV29-1,.,TRBJ2-3,CSVEESGGQADTQYF,TGCAGCGTTGAAGAATCGGGGGGCCAAGCAGATACGCAGTATTTT
few,TRBV27,.,TRBJ1-5,CASSLSAGLNQPQHF,TGTGCCAGCAGTTTATCGGCAGGGCTGAATCAGCCCCAGCATTTT
.,TRBV4-1,.,TRBJ1-1,CASSQDLWTEAFF,TGCGCCAGCAGCCAAGATCTGTGGACTGAAGCTTTCTTT
.,TRBV20-1,TRBD1,TRBJ1-5,CSALTGTGIKPQHF,TGCAGTGCTTTAACCGGGACAGGGATTAAGCCCCAGCATTTT
few,TRBV7-9,.,TRBJ1-2,CASSFQGGDRLIDYGYTF,TGTGCCAGCAGCTTCCAAGGGGGAGACAGGCTCATCGACTATGGCTACACCTTC
.,TRBV20-1,TRBD1,TRBJ1-1,CSGQGGLNTEAFF,TGCAGTGGACAGGGGGGGCTGAACACTGAAGCTTTCTTT
few,TRBV7-2,.,TRBJ1-2,CASSLDDGYGYTF,TGTGCCAGCAGCTTAGATGATGGCTATGGCTACACCTTC
.,TRBV4-2,TRBD2,TRBJ2-1,CASSQRLAGGVNEQFF,TGTGCCAGCAGCCAACGACTAGCGGGAGGCGTCAATGAGCAGTTCTTC
.,TRBV20-1,.,TRBJ1-1,CSARQVGNTEAFF,TGCAGTGCTAGACAAGTAGGGAACACTGAAGCTTTCTTT